Below are 20 T cell receptor beta chains sequenced from a single sample in a study of blood T cell repertoires in COVID-19. Clones were sequenced by immunoSEQ multiplex PCR, and TCRdb holds only the in-frame ones, with some missing. The sample contains approximately 200,000 clones, approximately 83% of which appear only once. The sample taken for sequencing was peripheral blood. The receptor set was obtained from a woman aged 60-70 years with acute or convalescent COVID-19.

The chain couples TRBV7-2 to TRBJ2-7; perhaps TRBD1 as D (5 bases). The germline CDR1 and CDR2 sequences are SGHTA and FQGNSA. The CDR3 is 13 residues long. V lost 1 base and J lost 5, with 9 bases in between. This CDR3 reads CASSLDRTHEQYF. In nucleotides, the CDR3 is TGTGCCAGCAGCTTAGACAGGACCCACGAGCAGTACTTC.

This chain uses TRBV30 with TRBJ1-3; D might be TRBD1 (6 bases). V dropped 2 bases and J dropped 4 bases, with 21 bases sitting between them. The CDR3 is 17 amino acids. Per germline, CDR1 GTSNPN and CDR2 SVGIG (reference sequence). The CDR3, as DNA: TGTGCCTGGAGTCCCGGGACACGTCTTACCTTGGGAAACACCATATATTTT. Translating it yields CAWSPGTRLTLGNTIYF.

The gene calls are TRBV29-1 and TRBJ1-1; TRBD1 matches 8 bases. J gave up 9 bases and V 4 bases, and 4 bases lay outside the gene matches. The CDR3 loop spans 11 amino acids. Germline V gene sequence: CDR1 SQVTM, CDR2 ANQGSEA. The CDR3 DNA reads TGCAGCGTTGGGGCCAGGGGGCAAGCTTTCTTT. Translating gives CSVGARGQAFF.

The chain combines TRBV28 with TRBJ1-3; the D gene is possibly TRBD1 (6 bases). Germline V lookup: CDR1 MDHEN, CDR2 SYDVKM. The V end lost 5 bases, the J end lost 0 bases, and 14 bases lay between the germline ends. CDR3 length equals 16 residues. The CDR3 reads CASSHRVLGSGNTIYF. The CDR3 DNA reads TGTGCCAGCAGTCACAGGGTTTTGGGCTCTGGAAACACCATATATTTT.

The chain carries TRBV5-6 and TRBJ1-3; 7 bases are shared with TRBD1. Germline V gene lookup returns CDR1 SGHDT and CDR2 YYEEEE. CDR3 length: 14 amino acids. V lost 4 bases to trimming and J lost 5 bases; unmatched junction nucleotides: 6. CDR3 loop: CASSTDRVRNTIYF. CDR3 coding DNA: TGTGCCAGCAGCACTGACAGGGTACGAAACACCATATATTTT.

The J gene is TRBJ2-1, the V gene TRBV7-9; 7 bases fit TRBD2. From germline, CDR1 is SEHNR and CDR2 FQNEAQ (reference sequence). The J segment lost 5 bases and the V segment lost 1 base, leaving 2 bases of the junction unmatched. This CDR3 has 14 residues. This chain's CDR3 is CASSLGGLDNEQFF. CDR3 sequence (DNA): TGTGCCAGCAGCTTAGGCGGACTAGACAATGAGCAGTTCTTC.

V usage is TRBV15 and J usage is TRBJ1-3; D might be TRBD1 (6 bases). The CDR3 extends over 16 amino acids. Germline V gene data show CDR1 as LNHNV and CDR2 as YYDKDF (reference sequence). With 0 bases removed from V and 0 bases from J, the gap between germline ends came to 9 bases. CDR3 DNA sequence: TGTGCCACCAGCAGAGATAGGGGGAACTCTGGAAACACCATATATTTT. Its protein is CATSRDRGNSGNTIYF.

V and J are TRBV7-9 and TRBJ2-5, with a tentative D call TRBD1 (6 bases). The ends were cut back, 1 base at V and 7 bases at J, with 16 bases in the middle. The CDR3 covers 15 residues. The germline V gene encodes CDR1 SEHNR and CDR2 FQNEAQ (reference sequence). The chain's CDR3 is CASSLDADRMGTQYF. The CDR3 DNA follows: TGTGCCAGCAGCTTAGATGCTGACAGGATGGGGACCCAGTACTTC.

The chain joins TRBV12-3 or TRBV12-4 to TRBJ1-4; D is unresolved. Deletions cut 6 bases from V and 13 bases from J, with 18 bases between. The CDR3 has 13 residues. CDR3 sequence: CASSPNPGKRLFF. The CDR3 coding sequence is TGTGCCAGCAGCCCCAATCCCGGGAAACGACTGTTTTTT.

This chain connects TRBV19 to TRBJ1-2, with D maybe TRBD1 (6 bases). CDR1 is LNHDA, CDR2 SQIVND, per germline (reference sequence). V lost 4 bases to trimming and J lost 8 bases, with 11 bases between them. The CDR3 contains 12 residues. CDR3 bases: TGTGCCAGTAGTAACACAGGGAAAGGCTACACCTTC. This gives the protein CASSNTGKGYTF.

This clone was counted only a few times. V is TRBV18 and J is TRBJ1-3, with a weak D call TRBD1 (5 bases). CDR3 size: 16 residues. The V end was cut by 2 bases, the J end by 3 bases, with 14 bases between. Germline V gives CDR1 KGHSH, CDR2 LQKENI. CDR3 protein: CASSPEQESVGNTIYF. CDR3 nucleotide sequence: TGTGCCAGCTCACCAGAACAGGAGTCGGTTGGAAACACCATATATTTT.

The gene calls are TRBV5-1 and TRBJ2-7; TRBD1 aligns across 8 bases. The CDR3 is made up of 16 amino acids. J was trimmed by 3 bases and V by 3 bases; bases with no gene match: 11. The V gene's germline CDR1 is SGHRS and CDR2 YFSETQ. CDR3 in DNA: TGCGCCAGCAGCTCGGACCCTTCTACAGGGGGCTACGAGCAGTACTTC. As protein: CASSSDPSTGGYEQYF.

The CDR3 is CATSPRTGGNEKLFF. The DNA of the CDR3 is TGTGCCACCAGCCCCCGGACAGGGGGCAATGAAAAACTGTTTTTT. This chain links TRBV15 with TRBJ1-4; 11 bases agree with TRBD1. V gave up 5 bases and J gave up 5 bases; unmatched junction bases: 4. This CDR3 region has 15 residues. The germline V gene encodes CDR1 LNHNV and CDR2 YYDKDF (reference sequence).

The table lists this clone with a count of one. V usage is TRBV4-3 and J usage is TRBJ2-1, with 11 positions matching TRBD1. Germline CDR1 LGHNA, CDR2 YSLEER. V was pared by 5 bases and J by 9 bases, with 6 bases of the junction left unmatched. The CDR3 is 14 amino acids. The CDR3, as DNA: TGCGCCAGCAGCTATCGGACAGGGGGCGGTGAGCAGTTCTTC. This gives the protein CASSYRTGGGEQFF.

This clone was observed a few times. The chain is built from TRBV7-6 and TRBJ2-3; 7 nucleotides align to TRBD2. The CDR3 runs to 16 residues. The germline V gene has CDR1 SGHVS and CDR2 FNYEAQ. J was trimmed by 3 bases and V by 5 bases; bases with no gene match: 11. Here the CDR3 DNA reads TGTGCCAGCAGCCCGCTGGGGAGCGGGGAAACAGATACGCAGTATTTT. Its translation: CASSPLGSGETDTQYF.

The gene calls are TRBV18 and TRBJ1-2, with D perhaps matching TRBD1 (6 bases). The CDR3 extends over 15 amino acids. CDR1 KGHSH and CDR2 LQKENI come from the germline V gene. Between the trimmed V and J ends, which lost 3 bases and 4 bases, there was a span of 15 bases. The CDR3 here is CASSPIQDSRYGYTF. The CDR3 DNA reads TGTGCCAGCTCACCGATACAGGACAGCCGCTATGGCTACACCTTC.

The chain is built from TRBV19 and TRBJ1-5, with 7 bases lining up with TRBD1. Germline V gene sequence: CDR1 LNHDA, CDR2 SQIVND (reference sequence). V trimming: 3 bases; J trimming: 3 bases; junction bases outside the gene matches: 2. CDR3 size: 14 residues. This CDR3 reads CASSIEGANQPQHF. The CDR3 DNA sequence: TGTGCCAGTAGTATCGAGGGGGCCAATCAGCCCCAGCATTTT.

The V gene is TRBV30, the J gene TRBJ1-4; 7 positions match TRBD1. V trimming: 2 bases; J trimming: 3 bases; junction bases outside the gene matches: 6. Germline CDR1 GTSNPN, CDR2 SVGIG (reference sequence). The CDR3 is 15 residues long. The CDR3 loop is CAWSYQGGPNEKLFF. The CDR3, as DNA: TGTGCCTGGAGTTATCAGGGGGGACCTAATGAAAAACTGTTTTTT. Looking up the rest from reference TRBV30 and TRBJ1-4 gives the full variable domain: SQTIHQWPATLVQPVGSPLSLECTVEGTSNPNLYWYRQAAGRGLQLLFYSVGIGQISSEVPQNLSASRPQDRQFILSSKKLLLSDSGFYLCAWSYQGGPNEKLFFGSGTQLSVL.

On this clone itself: This specimen includes other DNA sequences encoding the same CDR3. The CDR3 here is CATSDPTGNQETQYF. The CDR3, as DNA: TGTGCCACCAGTGACCCGACAGGAAACCAAGAGACCCAGTACTTC. The rearrangement links TRBV24-1 to TRBJ2-5; D may be TRBD1 (6 bases). This CDR3 spans 15 amino acids. Between the trimmed V and J ends, which lost 4 bases and 0 bases, there was a span of 11 bases. Germline V lookup: CDR1 KGHDR, CDR2 SFDVKD.

This chain links TRBV7-9 with TRBJ1-6; D might be TRBD1 (5 bases). The CDR3 is made up of 16 amino acids. Germline loops: CDR1 SEHNR, CDR2 FQNEAQ (reference sequence). The ends were cut back, 4 bases at V and 5 bases at J, with 15 bases in the middle. This chain's CDR3 is CASSSVGGGDNSPLHF. The CDR3 region has the DNA TGTGCCAGCAGCTCGGTGGGGGGGGGAGATAATTCACCCCTCCACTTT.